This entry lists 6 T cell receptor beta chains sequenced from one sample in a study of blood T cell repertoires in COVID-19. Produced via immunoSEQ multiplex PCR; TCRdb's table is partial and in-frame only. The sample includes 150,000 to 200,000 clones, about four fifths of them seen just once. Sequenced material: peripheral blood. Receptor source: a man in his 70s who had recovered from COVID-19.

This chain connects TRBV29-1 to TRBJ1-1; a possible D gene is TRBD1 (6 bases). The CDR3 consists of 12 residues. Per the germline V gene, CDR1 is SQVTM and CDR2 is ANQGSEA. V dropped 4 bases and J dropped 7 bases, with 13 bases sitting between them. This CDR3 reads CSVVNGQLEAFF. CDR3 in DNA: TGCAGCGTTGTTAATGGACAGCTTGAAGCTTTCTTT. Supplemented by reference TRBV29-1 and TRBJ1-1, the full variable domain reads SAVISQKPSRDICQRGTSLTIQCQVDSQVTMMFWYRQQPGQSLTLIATANQGSEATYESGFVIDKFPISRPNLTFSTLTVSNMSPEDSSIYLCSVVNGQLEAFFGQGTRLTVV.

DNA for the CDR3: TGTGCCGGCCGACTTTCCACTACTGTTTATGGCTACACCTTC. Translated: CAGRLSTTVYGYTF. This sequence joins TRBV30 and TRBJ1-2; D is ambiguous. The CDR3 consists of 14 residues. The germline V and J ends were trimmed by 8 bases and 5 bases, with 21 bases remaining between them. Germline V gene lookup returns CDR1 GTSNPN and CDR2 SVGIG (reference sequence).

In this sample, this clone turned up once. The chain has TRBV25-1 and TRBJ2-7, with D perhaps TRBD2 (6 bases). This CDR3 has 13 amino acids. Germline V CDR1 and CDR2: MGHDK, SYGVNS. With 7 bases removed from V and 3 bases from J, the gap between germline ends came to 13 bases. Here the CDR3 reads CASTASVGYEQYF. CDR3 bases: TGTGCCAGCACGGCTAGCGTGGGCTACGAGCAGTACTTC.

V usage is TRBV14 and J usage is TRBJ2-3; possible D gene TRBD1, 5 bases. V was clipped by 0 bases and J by 7 bases, with 5 bases between them. The germline V gene encodes CDR1 SGHDN and CDR2 FVKESK. The CDR3 has 12 residues. Written as DNA, the CDR3 is TGTGCCAGCAGCCAAGAGGGGCATACGCAGTATTTT. It codes for CASSQEGHTQYF. The complete variable domain, with remaining parts taken from reference TRBV14 and TRBJ2-3, reads EAGVTQFPSHSVIEKGQTVTLRCDPISGHDNLYWYRRVMGKEIKFLLHFVKESKQDESGMPNNRFLAERTGGTYSTLKVQPAELEDSGVYFCASSQEGHTQYFGPGTRLTVL.

The chain joins TRBV7-9 to TRBJ2-3; 7 nucleotides match TRBD2. The V gene end was trimmed by 3 bases and the J gene end by 2 bases; junction bases not matched to a gene: 5. This CDR3 is 15 amino acids long. CDR1 SEHNR and CDR2 FQNEAQ come from the germline V gene (reference sequence). This CDR3 reads CASSLLTSYTDTQYF. The DNA of the CDR3 is TGTGCCAGCAGCTTGCTGACTAGCTACACAGATACGCAGTATTTT.

The CDR3 spells CAWSVGRGETQYF. DNA for the CDR3: TGTGCCTGGAGTGTGGGCAGGGGAGAGACCCAGTACTTC. V is TRBV30 and J is TRBJ2-5, with D tentatively TRBD1 (6 bases). The CDR3 is made up of 13 amino acids. Per germline, CDR1 GTSNPN and CDR2 SVGIG (reference sequence). The germline V and J ends were trimmed by 0 bases and 4 bases, with 9 bases remaining between them.